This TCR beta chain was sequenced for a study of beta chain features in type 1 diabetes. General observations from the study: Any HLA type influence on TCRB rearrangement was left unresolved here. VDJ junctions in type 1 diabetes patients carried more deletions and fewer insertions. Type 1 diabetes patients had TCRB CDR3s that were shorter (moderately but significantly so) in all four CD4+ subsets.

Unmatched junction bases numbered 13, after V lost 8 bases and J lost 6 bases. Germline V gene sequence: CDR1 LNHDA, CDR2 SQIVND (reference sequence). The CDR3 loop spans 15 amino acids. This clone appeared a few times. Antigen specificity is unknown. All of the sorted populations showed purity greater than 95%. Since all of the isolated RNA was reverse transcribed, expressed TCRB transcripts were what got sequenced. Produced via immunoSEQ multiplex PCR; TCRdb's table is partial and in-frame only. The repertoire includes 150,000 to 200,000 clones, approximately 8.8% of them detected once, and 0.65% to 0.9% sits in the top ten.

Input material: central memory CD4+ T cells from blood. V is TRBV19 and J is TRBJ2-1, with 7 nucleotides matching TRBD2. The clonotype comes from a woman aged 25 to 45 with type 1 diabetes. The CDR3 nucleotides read TGTGCCAGTGGCCTAAGCGGGGATGATTTCAATGAGCAGTTCTTC. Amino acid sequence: CASGLSGDDFNEQFF.